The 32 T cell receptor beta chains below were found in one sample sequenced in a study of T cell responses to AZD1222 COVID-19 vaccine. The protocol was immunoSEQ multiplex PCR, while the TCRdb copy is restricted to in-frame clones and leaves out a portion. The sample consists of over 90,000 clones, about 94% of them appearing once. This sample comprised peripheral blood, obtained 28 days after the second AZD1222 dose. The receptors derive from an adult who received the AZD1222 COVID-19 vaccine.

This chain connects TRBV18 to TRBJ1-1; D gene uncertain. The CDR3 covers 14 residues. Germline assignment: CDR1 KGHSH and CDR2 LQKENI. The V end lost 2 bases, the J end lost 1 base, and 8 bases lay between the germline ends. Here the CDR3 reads CASSPGQKNTEAFF. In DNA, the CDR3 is TGTGCCAGCTCACCAGGGCAGAAGAACACTGAAGCTTTCTTT.

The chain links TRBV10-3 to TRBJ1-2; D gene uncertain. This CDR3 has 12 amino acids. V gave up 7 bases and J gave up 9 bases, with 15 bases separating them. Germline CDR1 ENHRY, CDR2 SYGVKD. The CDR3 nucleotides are TGTGCCATCACCGAGGAGGGTAGGAGCTACACCTTC. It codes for CAITEEGRSYTF.

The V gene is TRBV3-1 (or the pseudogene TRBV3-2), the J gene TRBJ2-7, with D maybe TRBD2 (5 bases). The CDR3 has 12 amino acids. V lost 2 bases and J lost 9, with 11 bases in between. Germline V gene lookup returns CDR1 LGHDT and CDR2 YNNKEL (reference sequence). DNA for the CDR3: TGTGCCAGCAGCCAACCCCGGGGTCCGCAGTACTTC. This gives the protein CASSQPRGPQYF.

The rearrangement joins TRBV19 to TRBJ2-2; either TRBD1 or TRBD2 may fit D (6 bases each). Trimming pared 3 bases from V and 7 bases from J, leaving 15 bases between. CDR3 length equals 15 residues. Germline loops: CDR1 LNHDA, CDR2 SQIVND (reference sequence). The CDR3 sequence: CASSIRGRIIGELFF. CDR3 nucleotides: TGTGCCAGTAGTATCCGGGGGCGGATAATCGGGGAGCTGTTTTTT.

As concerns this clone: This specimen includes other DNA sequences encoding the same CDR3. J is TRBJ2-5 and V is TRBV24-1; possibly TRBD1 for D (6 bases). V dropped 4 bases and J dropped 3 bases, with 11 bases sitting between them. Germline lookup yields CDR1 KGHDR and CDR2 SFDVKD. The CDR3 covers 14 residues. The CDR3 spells CATSENHREETQYF. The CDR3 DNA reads TGTGCCACCAGTGAAAACCACAGGGAAGAGACCCAGTACTTC.

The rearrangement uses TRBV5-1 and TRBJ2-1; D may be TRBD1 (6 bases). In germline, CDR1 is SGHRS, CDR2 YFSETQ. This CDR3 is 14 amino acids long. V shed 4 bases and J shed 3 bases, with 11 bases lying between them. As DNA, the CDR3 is TGCGCCAGCAGCGTACAGGGAAACTACAATGAGCAGTTCTTC. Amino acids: CASSVQGNYNEQFF.

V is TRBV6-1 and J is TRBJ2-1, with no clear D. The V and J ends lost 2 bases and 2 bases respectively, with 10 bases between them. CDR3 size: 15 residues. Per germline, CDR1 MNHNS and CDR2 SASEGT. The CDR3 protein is CASSESLFPYNEQFF. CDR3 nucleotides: TGTGCCAGCAGTGAATCTCTCTTCCCCTACAATGAGCAGTTCTTC.

CDR3 in DNA: TGTGCCAACGCGGCCGGAACAGAAAACACCATATATTTT. Its translation is CANAAGTENTIYF. This chain links TRBV2 with TRBJ1-3; no firm D call. V gave up 10 bases and J gave up 6 bases, with 16 bases separating them. The CDR3 contains 13 residues. Looked up from germline, CDR1 is SNHLY and CDR2 is FYNNEI.

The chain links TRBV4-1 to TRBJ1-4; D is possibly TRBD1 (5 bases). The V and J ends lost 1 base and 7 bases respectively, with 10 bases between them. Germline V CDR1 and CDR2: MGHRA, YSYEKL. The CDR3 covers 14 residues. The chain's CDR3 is CASSQGQWGEKLFF. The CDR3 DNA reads TGCGCCAGCAGCCAAGGACAGTGGGGTGAAAAACTGTTTTTT.

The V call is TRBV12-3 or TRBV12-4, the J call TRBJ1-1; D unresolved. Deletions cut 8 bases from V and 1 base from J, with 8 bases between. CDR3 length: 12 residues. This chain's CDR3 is CASGRANTEAFF. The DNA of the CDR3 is TGTGCCAGCGGACGGGCGAACACTGAAGCTTTCTTT.

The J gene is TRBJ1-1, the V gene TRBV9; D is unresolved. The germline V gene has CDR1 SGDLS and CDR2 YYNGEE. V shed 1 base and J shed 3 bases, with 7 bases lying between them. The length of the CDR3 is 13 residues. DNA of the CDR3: TGTGCCAGCAGCGTACTATCTGACACTGAAGCTTTCTTT. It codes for CASSVLSDTEAFF.

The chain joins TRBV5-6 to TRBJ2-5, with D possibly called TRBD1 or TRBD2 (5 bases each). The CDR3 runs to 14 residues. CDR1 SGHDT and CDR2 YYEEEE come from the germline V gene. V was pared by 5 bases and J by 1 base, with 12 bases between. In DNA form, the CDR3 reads TGTGCCAGCAGTTTTACCGGGACCCAAGAGACCCAGTACTTC. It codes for CASSFTGTQETQYF.

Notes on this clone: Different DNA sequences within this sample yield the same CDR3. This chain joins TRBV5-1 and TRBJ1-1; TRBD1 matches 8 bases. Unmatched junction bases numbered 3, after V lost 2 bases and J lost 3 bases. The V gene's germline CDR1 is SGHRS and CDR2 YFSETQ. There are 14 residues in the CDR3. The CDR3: CASSLTGGDTEAFF. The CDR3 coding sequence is TGCGCCAGCAGCTTAACAGGGGGGGACACTGAAGCTTTCTTT.

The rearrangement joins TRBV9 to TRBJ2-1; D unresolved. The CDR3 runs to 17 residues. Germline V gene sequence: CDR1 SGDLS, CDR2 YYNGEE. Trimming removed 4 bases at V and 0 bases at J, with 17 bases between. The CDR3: CASSPILGRRSYNEQFF. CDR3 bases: TGTGCCAGCAGCCCAATTTTGGGCCGCCGCTCCTACAATGAGCAGTTCTTC.

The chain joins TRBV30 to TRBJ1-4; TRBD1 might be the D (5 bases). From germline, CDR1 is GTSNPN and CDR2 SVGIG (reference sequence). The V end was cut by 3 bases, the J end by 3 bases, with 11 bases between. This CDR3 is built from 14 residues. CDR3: CAWRSGTPNEKLFF. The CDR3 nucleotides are TGTGCCTGGAGGTCAGGGACCCCTAATGAAAAACTGTTTTTT. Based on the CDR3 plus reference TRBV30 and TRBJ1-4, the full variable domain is SQTIHQWPATLVQPVGSPLSLECTVEGTSNPNLYWYRQAAGRGLQLLFYSVGIGQISSEVPQNLSASRPQDRQFILSSKKLLLSDSGFYLCAWRSGTPNEKLFFGSGTQLSVL.

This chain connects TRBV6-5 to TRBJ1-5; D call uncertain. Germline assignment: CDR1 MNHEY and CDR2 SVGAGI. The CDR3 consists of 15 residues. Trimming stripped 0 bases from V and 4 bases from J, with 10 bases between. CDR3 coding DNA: TGTGCCAGCAGTTACTCGATGGGCCAGAATCAGCCCCAGCATTTT. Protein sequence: CASSYSMGQNQPQHF.

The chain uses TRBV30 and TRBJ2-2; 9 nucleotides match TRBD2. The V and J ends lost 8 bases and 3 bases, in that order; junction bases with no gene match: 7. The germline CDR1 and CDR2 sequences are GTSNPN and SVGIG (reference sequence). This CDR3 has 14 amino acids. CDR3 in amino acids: CALGRGGYTGELFF. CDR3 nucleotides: TGTGCCCTGGGGCGGGGGGGATACACCGGGGAGCTGTTTTTT.

CDR3: CASSPGAGNTEAFF. CDR3 DNA sequence: TGCGCCAGCAGCCCCGGGGCGGGGAACACTGAAGCTTTCTTT. This chain uses TRBV4-1 with TRBJ1-1; tentative D call: TRBD1 (5 bases). CDR3 length equals 14 residues. Trimming stripped 4 bases from V and 1 base from J, with 10 bases between. CDR1 and CDR2 from the germline V gene are MGHRA and YSYEKL.

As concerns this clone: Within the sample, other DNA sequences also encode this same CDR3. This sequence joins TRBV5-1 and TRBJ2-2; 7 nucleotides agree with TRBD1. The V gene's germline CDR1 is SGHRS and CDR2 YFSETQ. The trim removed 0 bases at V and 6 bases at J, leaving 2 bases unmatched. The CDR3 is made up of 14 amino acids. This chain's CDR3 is CASSLVQGPGELFF. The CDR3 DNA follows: TGCGCCAGCAGCTTGGTACAGGGGCCCGGGGAGCTGTTTTTT.

The CDR3, as DNA: TGTGCCAGCAGCCAGACAGGGTTCAATCAGCCCCAGCATTTT. Its translation is CASSQTGFNQPQHF. J is TRBJ1-5 and V is TRBV5-5; 7 nucleotides align to TRBD1. The V and J ends lost 4 bases and 3 bases, in that order; junction bases with no gene match: 4. The CDR3 extends over 14 amino acids. The germline V gene has CDR1 SGHKS and CDR2 YYEKEE (reference sequence).

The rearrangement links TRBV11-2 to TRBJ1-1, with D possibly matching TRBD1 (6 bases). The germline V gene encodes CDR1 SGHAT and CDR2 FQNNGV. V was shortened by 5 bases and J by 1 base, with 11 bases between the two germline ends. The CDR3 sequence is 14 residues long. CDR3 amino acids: CASSPPGENTEAFF. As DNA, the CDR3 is TGTGCCAGCAGCCCCCCAGGGGAGAACACTGAAGCTTTCTTT.

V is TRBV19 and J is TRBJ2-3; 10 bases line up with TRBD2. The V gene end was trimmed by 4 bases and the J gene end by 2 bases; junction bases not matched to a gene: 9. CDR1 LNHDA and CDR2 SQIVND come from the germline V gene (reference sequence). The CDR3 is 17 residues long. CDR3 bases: TGTGCCAGTAGTACTGGGACTAGCGTGGGCCTCACAGATACGCAGTATTTT. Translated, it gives CASSTGTSVGLTDTQYF.

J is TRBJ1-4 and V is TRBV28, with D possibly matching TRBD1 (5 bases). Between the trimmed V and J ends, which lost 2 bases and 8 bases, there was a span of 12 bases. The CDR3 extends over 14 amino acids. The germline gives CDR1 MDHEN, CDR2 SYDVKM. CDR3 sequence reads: CASSLAREGEKLFF. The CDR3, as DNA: TGTGCCAGCAGTTTAGCCAGGGAAGGAGAAAAACTGTTTTTT.

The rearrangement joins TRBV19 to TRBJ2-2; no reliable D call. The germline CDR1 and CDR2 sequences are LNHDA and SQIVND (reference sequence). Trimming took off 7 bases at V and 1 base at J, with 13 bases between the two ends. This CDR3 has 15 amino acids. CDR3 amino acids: CASTAEHWNTGELFF. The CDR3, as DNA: TGTGCCAGTACCGCCGAACACTGGAACACCGGGGAGCTGTTTTTT.

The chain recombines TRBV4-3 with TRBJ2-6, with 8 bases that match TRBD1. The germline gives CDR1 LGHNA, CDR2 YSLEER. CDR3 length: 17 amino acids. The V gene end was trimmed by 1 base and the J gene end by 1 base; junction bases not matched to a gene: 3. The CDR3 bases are TGCGCCAGCAGCCAAGGGACAGGGTTTTCTGGGGCCAACGTCCTGACTTTC. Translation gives CASSQGTGFSGANVLTF.

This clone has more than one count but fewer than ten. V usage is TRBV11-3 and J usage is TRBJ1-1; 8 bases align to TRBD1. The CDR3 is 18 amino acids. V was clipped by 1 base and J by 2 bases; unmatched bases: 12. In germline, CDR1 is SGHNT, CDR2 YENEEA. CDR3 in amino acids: CASSLGLGRAGGNTEAFF. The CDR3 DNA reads TGTGCCAGCAGCTTAGGACTTGGGCGGGCAGGGGGCAACACTGAAGCTTTCTTT.

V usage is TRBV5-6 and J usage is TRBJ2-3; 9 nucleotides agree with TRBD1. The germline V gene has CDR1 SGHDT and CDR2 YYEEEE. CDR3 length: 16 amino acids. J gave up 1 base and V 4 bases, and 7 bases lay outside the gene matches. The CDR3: CASSTDRGRGTDTQYF. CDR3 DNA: TGTGCCAGCAGCACCGACAGGGGGAGGGGCACAGATACGCAGTATTTT.

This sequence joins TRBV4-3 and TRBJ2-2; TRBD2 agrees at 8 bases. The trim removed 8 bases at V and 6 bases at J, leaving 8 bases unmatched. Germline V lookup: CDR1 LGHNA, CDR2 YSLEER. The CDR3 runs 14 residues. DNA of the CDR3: TGCGCCAGCCGGGGGGCTAGCGGGTCCGGGGAGCTGTTTTTT. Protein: CASRGASGSGELFF.

CDR3 amino acids: CASSPPGPFSTDTQYF. Here the CDR3 DNA reads TGTGCCAGCTCACCACCAGGGCCCTTCTCCACAGATACGCAGTATTTT. The chain is built from TRBV18 and TRBJ2-3; unclear D gene. Trimming removed 0 bases at V and 2 bases at J, with 12 bases between. Germline V gene lookup returns CDR1 KGHSH and CDR2 LQKENI. The CDR3 covers 16 residues.

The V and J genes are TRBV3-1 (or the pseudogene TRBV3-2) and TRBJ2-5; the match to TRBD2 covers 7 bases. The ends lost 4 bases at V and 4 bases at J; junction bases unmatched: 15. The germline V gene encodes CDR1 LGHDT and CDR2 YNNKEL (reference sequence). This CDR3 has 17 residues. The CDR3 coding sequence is TGTGCCAGCAGCCTGAACCCCTCGACTAGCCTCGGAGAGACCCAGTACTTC. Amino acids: CASSLNPSTSLGETQYF.

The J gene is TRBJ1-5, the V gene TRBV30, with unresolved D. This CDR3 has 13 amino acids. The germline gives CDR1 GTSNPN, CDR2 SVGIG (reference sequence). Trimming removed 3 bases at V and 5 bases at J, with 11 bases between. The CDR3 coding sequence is TGTGCCTGGAGAGAATTTGGGGATCAGCCCCAGCATTTT. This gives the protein CAWREFGDQPQHF. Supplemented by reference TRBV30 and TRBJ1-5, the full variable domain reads SQTIHQWPATLVQPVGSPLSLECTVEGTSNPNLYWYRQAAGRGLQLLFYSVGIGQISSEVPQNLSASRPQDRQFILSSKKLLLSDSGFYLCAWREFGDQPQHFGDGTRLSIL.

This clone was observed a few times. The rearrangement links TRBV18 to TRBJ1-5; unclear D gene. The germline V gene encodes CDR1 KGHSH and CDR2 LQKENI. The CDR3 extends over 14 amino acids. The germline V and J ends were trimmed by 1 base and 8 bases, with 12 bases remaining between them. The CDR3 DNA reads TGTGCCAGCTCACCACTTGGTGAGAAGGAGCCCCAGCATTTT. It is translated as CASSPLGEKEPQHF. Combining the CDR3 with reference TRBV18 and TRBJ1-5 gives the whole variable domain NAGVMQNPRHLVRRRGQEARLRCSPMKGHSHVYWYRQLPEEGLKFMVYLQKENIIDESGMPKERFSAEFPKEGPSILRIQQVVRGDSAAYFCASSPLGEKEPQHFGDGTRLSIL.